Listed below are T cell receptor beta chains from one sample, sequenced in a study of T cell repertoires in cytomegalovirus infection. TCRdb analysed the reads with MiXCR anew, one entry per CDR3 protein. This table has around 530,000 distinct CDR3 sequences, 26% appearing once. The sequenced material came from PBMCs. Every receptor here comes from a human donor in good health (CMV status not recorded). Some clones in this sample may be carry-over from other donors' samples. Each CDR3 is given without its conserved first and last residue. Clone sizes are given selectively: once, few, many, or a class where the clone is expanded.

TRBV28 - ASTRGLAGGPSETQY
TRBV28 - ASSLMDDYEQY
TRBV24-1 - ATSERAGGGQPQH
TRBV10-3 - AIKAAERNTEAF
TRBV5-1 many ASSPTGTAQETQY
TRBV29-1 - SVEVRRGREGTDTQY
TRBV28 few ASSLGAGLGTDTQY
TRBV4-1 - ASSQGRGRRIWPEAF
TRBV7-3 - ASSPQTSPPYNEQF
TRBV4-1 - ASSQGPLNQPQH
TRBV7-2 many ASRGATATYGYT
TRBV4-1 many ASSQEASYNEQF
TRBV12-3/TRBV12-4 - ASSPWGGNTGELF
TRBV30 - AWSPGTRDTQY
TRBV29-1 - SVTGANQPQH